One sample yielded the 4 T cell receptor beta chains listed below, sequenced in a study of T cells after yellow fever vaccination. From the 5' RACE reads, TCRdb called clonotypes with MiXCR, one entry per CDR3 protein. This sample has about 320,000 distinct CDR3 sequences, with 3.5% to 5% found just once. The sequences come from PBMCs, collected 15 days after the yellow fever booster vaccination. All receptors come from a man aged 18 to 30 who received the YFV17D yellow fever vaccine.

The chain employs TRBV7-9 and TRBJ2-1; perhaps TRBD2 as D (7 bases). This CDR3 region has 15 residues. CDR1 is SEHNR, CDR2 FQNEAQ, per germline (reference sequence). V lost 5 bases and J 6 bases, leaving 17 bases between the germline ends. The CDR3 is CASSPSGGRINEQFF. The CDR3 DNA sequence: TGTGCCAGCAGCCCGTCCGGGGGGCGAATCAATGAGCAGTTCTTC.

The chain links TRBV4-3 to TRBJ2-3; D unresolved. The CDR3 spans 17 residues. Trimming took 1 base from V and 2 from J, leaving 16 bases between them. Germline assignment: CDR1 LGHNA and CDR2 YSLEER. CDR3 nucleotides: TGCGCCAGCAGCCAAGGTCAAACTTTACTGACCACAGATACGCAGTATTTT. It specifies CASSQGQTLLTTDTQYF.

This clonotype was counted at least ten times. The CDR3 is CASSFLGRTGETQYF. The CDR3 DNA follows: TGTGCCAGCAGCTTCCTGGGAAGAACGGGGGAGACCCAGTACTTC. This chain connects TRBV7-6 to TRBJ2-5; D perhaps matches TRBD2 (5 bases). With 3 bases removed from V and 5 bases from J, the gap between germline ends came to 16 bases. The CDR3 contains 15 residues. Germline assignment: CDR1 SGHVS and CDR2 FNYEAQ.

J is TRBJ2-5 and V is TRBV4-1, with D unclear. Trimming took off 2 bases at V and 5 bases at J, with 12 bases between the two ends. Germline values: CDR1 MGHRA, CDR2 YSYEKL. This CDR3 comprises 14 residues. CDR3: CASSQQDSRETQYF. The CDR3, as DNA: TGCGCCAGCAGCCAACAGGATTCACGGGAGACCCAGTACTTC.